This T cell receptor beta chain stems from a study of T cells in Graves' hyperthyroidism and ophthalmopathy. Study findings and constraints: Ophthalmopathy, which appeared later, was predicted by the model a median about 5.9 months before onset.

TCR beta CDR3 region amplification was performed from RNA transcripts. First-round RT-PCR with HTBI primers amplified the TCR CDR3 region. MiXCR, applied by TCRdb to the multiplex PCR reads, yields one record per CDR3 protein. The data hold some 580,000 distinct CDR3 sequences, with 16% observed a single time. This clonotype was observed a handful of times. Its antigen remains unknown. V was cut by 2 bases and J by 8 bases, with 12 bases left in between. Germline loops: CDR1 ENHRY, CDR2 SYGVKD. The CDR3 is 13 residues long. The sequenced material came from blood. The chain uses TRBV10-3 and TRBJ1-2; D is uncertain. The sequence was obtained from a woman between 35 and 50 years old with Graves' ophthalmopathy. CDR3 loop: CAISERTLEGYTF. The CDR3 DNA reads TGTGCCATCAGTGAGAGGACCCTGGAGGGCTACACCTTC.